This T cell receptor (beta chain) was recorded in a study of T cell clusters in autoimmune cytopenias. As to this clonotype: Its target is not known.

The CDR3 contains 13 residues. The study's findings and limits: TRB repertoire shifts in secondary cytopenia and chronic lymphocytic leukemia mostly reflected lymphoma, not autoimmunity.

TRB was amplified by touch-down multiplex PCR, primer pools A and B combined. TCRdb derives one entry per CDR3 protein from the multiplex PCR reads, leaving out DNA. The sample is made up of thousands of distinct CDR3 sequences, and the top ten hold about 3.7% of it. TRB was amplified from approximately 250 ng of peripheral blood genomic DNA per sample. The sequence came from a human donor with an autoimmune cytopenia or autoimmune hepatitis (not recorded which). Sequenced material: peripheral blood. V and J are TRBV12-3 or TRBV12-4 and TRBJ1-2. CDR3 in amino acids: CASRTTLGDGYTF.